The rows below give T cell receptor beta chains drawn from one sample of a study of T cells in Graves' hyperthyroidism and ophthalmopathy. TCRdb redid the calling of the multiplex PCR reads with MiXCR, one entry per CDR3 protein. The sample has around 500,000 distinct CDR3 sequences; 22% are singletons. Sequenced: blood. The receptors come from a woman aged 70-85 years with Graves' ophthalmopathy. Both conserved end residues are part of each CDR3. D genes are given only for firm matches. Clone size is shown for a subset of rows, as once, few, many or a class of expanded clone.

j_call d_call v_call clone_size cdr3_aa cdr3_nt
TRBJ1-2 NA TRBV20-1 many CSASPSRYGYTF TGCAGTGCTAGTCCGTCTCGGTATGGCTACACCTTC
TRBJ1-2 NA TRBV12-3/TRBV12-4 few CASSLVAYGYTF TGTGCCAGCAGTTTGGTGGCCTATGGCTACACCTTC
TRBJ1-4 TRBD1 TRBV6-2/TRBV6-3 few CASTDRAANEKLFF TGTGCCAGCACCGACAGGGCGGCTAATGAAAAACTGTTTTTT
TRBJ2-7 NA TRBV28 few CASSDRGRASGTPNEQYF TGTGCCAGCAGCGACAGGGGGAGGGCTAGCGGGACCCCCAACGAGCAGTACTTC
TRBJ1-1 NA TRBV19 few CASSRTFIEAFF TGTGCCAGTAGTCGAACCTTCATTGAAGCTTTCTTT
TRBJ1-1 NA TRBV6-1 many CASSEGGGANTEAFF TGTGCCAGCAGTGAAGGCGGGGGGGCGAACACTGAAGCTTTCTTT
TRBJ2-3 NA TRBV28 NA CASSQQTGLRTDTQYF TGTGCCAGCAGCCAGCAAACAGGGCTTAGGACAGATACGCAGTATTTT
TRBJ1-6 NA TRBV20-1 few CSARSGTGGVRSYNSPLHF TGCAGTGCCCGATCCGGGACCGGCGGTGTTCGGTCCTATAATTCACCCCTCCACTTT
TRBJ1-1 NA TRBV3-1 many CASRRRGNTEAFF TGTGCCAGCAGAAGGAGGGGGAACACTGAAGCTTTCTTT
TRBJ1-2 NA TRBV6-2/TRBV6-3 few CASSGTGSGYTF TGTGCCAGCAGCGGGACCGGGAGCGGCTACACCTTC
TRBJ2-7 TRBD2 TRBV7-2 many CASSRVTGGGNEQYF TGTGCCAGCAGCCGCGTGACGGGAGGGGGGAACGAGCAGTACTTC
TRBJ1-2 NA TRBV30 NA CACLTYGYTF TGTGCCTGCCTTACTTATGGCTACACCTTC
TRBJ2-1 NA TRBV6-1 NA CASMRSVSSYNEQFF TGTGCCAGCATGAGATCGGTCAGCTCCTACAATGAGCAGTTCTTC
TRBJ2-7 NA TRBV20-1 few CSAWTLEYEQYF TGCAGTGCTTGGACATTGGAATACGAGCAGTACTTC
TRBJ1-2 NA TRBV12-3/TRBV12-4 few CASSRAYGYTF TGTGCCAGCAGTAGGGCCTATGGCTACACCTTC
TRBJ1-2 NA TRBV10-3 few CAISESGGVAYGYTF TGTGCCATCAGTGAGTCAGGGGGAGTCGCCTATGGCTACACCTTC
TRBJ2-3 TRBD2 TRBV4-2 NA CASSKPGLAGETQYF TGTGCCAGCAGCAAGCCGGGACTAGCGGGAGAGACGCAGTATTTT
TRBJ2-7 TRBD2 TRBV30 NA CAWSVRTSGKSSYEQYF TGTGCCTGGAGTGTCCGGACTAGCGGGAAAAGCTCCTACGAGCAGTACTTC
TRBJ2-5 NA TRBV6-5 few CASSSGTRRETQYF TGTGCCAGCAGTTCGGGGACTCGTCGGGAGACCCAGTACTTC
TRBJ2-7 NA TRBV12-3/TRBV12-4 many CASRAGVSSYEQYF TGTGCCAGCAGGGCAGGGGTTAGCTCCTACGAGCAGTACTTC
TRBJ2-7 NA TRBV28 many CASSSGGRIYEQYF TGTGCCAGCAGTTCCGGCGGTAGGATCTACGAGCAGTACTTC
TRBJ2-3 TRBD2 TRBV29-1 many CSVRGGRPQGTDTQYF TGCAGCGTTAGGGGCGGGAGGCCCCAGGGGACAGATACGCAGTATTTT
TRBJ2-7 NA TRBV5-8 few CASSPSWGETYEQYF TGTGCCAGCAGCCCCTCGTGGGGGGAAACCTACGAGCAGTACTTC
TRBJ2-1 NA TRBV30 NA CAWSDVYEQFF TGTGCCTGGAGTGACGTCTATGAGCAGTTCTTC
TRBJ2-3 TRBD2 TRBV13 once CASSKGLFTDTQYF TGTGCCAGCAGCAAGGGACTATTCACAGATACGCAGTATTTT
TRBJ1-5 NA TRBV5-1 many CASSLEGQGSQPQHF TGCGCCAGCAGCTTGGAGGGGCAGGGAAGTCAGCCCCAGCATTTT
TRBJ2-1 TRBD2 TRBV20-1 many CSAPSSGSYEQFF TGCAGTGCTCCCAGTAGCGGGAGCTATGAGCAGTTCTTC
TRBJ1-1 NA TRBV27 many CASSLGGLGTEAFF TGTGCCAGCTCCCTCGGGGGGCTTGGCACTGAAGCTTTCTTT
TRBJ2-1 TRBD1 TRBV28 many CASSFRGQGFGNEQFF TGTGCCAGCAGTTTTAGGGGACAGGGGTTTGGCAATGAGCAGTTCTTC
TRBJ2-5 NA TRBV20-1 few CSAHKQGQETQYF TGCAGTGCTCACAAACAGGGACAAGAGACCCAGTACTTC
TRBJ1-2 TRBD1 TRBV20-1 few CSAKRSGTGDGYTF TGCAGTGCTAAGAGAAGCGGGACAGGGGATGGCTACACCTTC
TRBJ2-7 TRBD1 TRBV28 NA CASSLEQGVHEQYF TGTGCCAGCAGTTTAGAACAGGGGGTACACGAGCAGTACTTC
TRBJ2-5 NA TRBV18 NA CASSSRVGETQYF TGTGCCAGCTCATCCCGGGTCGGGGAGACCCAGTACTTC
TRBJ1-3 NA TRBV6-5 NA CASSFRATGSGNTIYF TGTGCCAGCAGTTTTAGGGCCACAGGGTCTGGAAACACCATATATTTT
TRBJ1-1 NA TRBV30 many CGPDTEAFF TGTGGGCCGGACACTGAAGCTTTCTTT
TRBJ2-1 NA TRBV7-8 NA CASSLARALPYNEQFF TGTGCCAGCAGCTTAGCGCGGGCCCTCCCCTACAATGAGCAGTTCTTC
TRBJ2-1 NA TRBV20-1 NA CSVPNGGPGDNEQFF TGCAGTGTCCCAAATGGGGGACCTGGGGACAATGAGCAGTTCTTC
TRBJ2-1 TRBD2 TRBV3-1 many CASSQDPATSGRSYPEQFF TGTGCCAGCAGCCAAGATCCTGCGACTAGCGGGAGAAGTTACCCTGAGCAGTTCTTC
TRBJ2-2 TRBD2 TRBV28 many CASSAGLAGTGELFF TGTGCCAGCAGTGCGGGACTAGCGGGCACCGGGGAGCTGTTTTTT